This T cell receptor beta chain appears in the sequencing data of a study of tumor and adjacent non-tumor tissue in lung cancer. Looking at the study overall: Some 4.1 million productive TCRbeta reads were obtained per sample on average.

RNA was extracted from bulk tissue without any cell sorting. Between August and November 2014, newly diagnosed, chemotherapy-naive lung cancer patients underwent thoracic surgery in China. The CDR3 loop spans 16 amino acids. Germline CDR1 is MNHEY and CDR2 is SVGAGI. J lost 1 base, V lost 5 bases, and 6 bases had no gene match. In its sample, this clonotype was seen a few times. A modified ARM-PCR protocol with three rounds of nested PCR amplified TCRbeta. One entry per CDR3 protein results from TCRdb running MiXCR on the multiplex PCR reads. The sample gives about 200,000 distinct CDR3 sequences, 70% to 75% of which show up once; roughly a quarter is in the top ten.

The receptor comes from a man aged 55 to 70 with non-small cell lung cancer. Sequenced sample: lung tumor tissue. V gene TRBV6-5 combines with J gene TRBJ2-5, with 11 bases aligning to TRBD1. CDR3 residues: CASSHTGTGGQETQYF. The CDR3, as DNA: TGTGCCAGCAGTCACACCGGGACAGGGGGCCAAGAGACCCAGTACTTC.